This TCR beta chain was found in a study of graft-versus-host responses after intestinal transplantation. Turning to this clone: As yet, its antigen is unknown.

Points from the study as a whole: Allografts carried high graft-versus-host to host-versus-graft clonal ratios in patients having graft-donor T cell macrochimerism. Among recipient marrow samples, GvH clones were found; some appeared first in ileum or blood.

V was pared by 2 bases and J by 3 bases, with 6 bases of the junction left unmatched. This CDR3 has 15 residues. Germline V gene sequence: CDR1 MNHEY, CDR2 SMNVEV (reference sequence). Measured with immunoSEQ multiplex PCR; TCRdb has only the in-frame clones, and not every one. The table has 40,000 or so clones, around 94% seen once. The clonotype originates from a human patient who received an intestinal transplant, so some T cells may come from the graft donor. The V gene is TRBV27, the J gene TRBJ1-2; 7 bases match TRBD1. The sample in question was PBMCs, obtained 16 days after intestinal transplant. The CDR3 region is CASSLRGGTDYGYTF. As DNA, the CDR3 is TGTGCCAGCAGTTTAAGGGGCGGGACAGACTATGGCTACACCTTC.